What follows describes a single TCR beta chain. These data are taken from a study of blood T cell repertoires in COVID-19. Study background: T cells, B-cell-depleted T cells, or PBMCs provided the cDNA or gDNA that served as material.

Enrolment of Seattle patients took place during active infection, and they were followed longitudinally. Study processing details: Reference gene primer amplification gave estimated nucleated cell counts. Assay: immunoSEQ multiplex PCR; the TCRdb copy retains only in-frame clones and omits some. That table is the source of V, J and clone size, and D and trimming were worked out from the DNA. The sample lists 96,000 or so clones, around 81% occurring once. Looked up from germline, CDR1 is SGDLS and CDR2 is YYNGEE. The CDR3 runs 13 residues. Trimming took 3 bases from V and 10 from J, leaving 11 bases between them.

The genes are TRBV9 and TRBJ1-6; D remains ambiguous. The source of this sequence is a man at least 80 years old with COVID-19, enrolled during active disease. Sequenced input: peripheral blood. The CDR3 sequence is CASSAWGGSPLHF. The CDR3 nucleotides are TGTGCCAGCAGCGCCTGGGGAGGGTCACCCCTCCACTTT.